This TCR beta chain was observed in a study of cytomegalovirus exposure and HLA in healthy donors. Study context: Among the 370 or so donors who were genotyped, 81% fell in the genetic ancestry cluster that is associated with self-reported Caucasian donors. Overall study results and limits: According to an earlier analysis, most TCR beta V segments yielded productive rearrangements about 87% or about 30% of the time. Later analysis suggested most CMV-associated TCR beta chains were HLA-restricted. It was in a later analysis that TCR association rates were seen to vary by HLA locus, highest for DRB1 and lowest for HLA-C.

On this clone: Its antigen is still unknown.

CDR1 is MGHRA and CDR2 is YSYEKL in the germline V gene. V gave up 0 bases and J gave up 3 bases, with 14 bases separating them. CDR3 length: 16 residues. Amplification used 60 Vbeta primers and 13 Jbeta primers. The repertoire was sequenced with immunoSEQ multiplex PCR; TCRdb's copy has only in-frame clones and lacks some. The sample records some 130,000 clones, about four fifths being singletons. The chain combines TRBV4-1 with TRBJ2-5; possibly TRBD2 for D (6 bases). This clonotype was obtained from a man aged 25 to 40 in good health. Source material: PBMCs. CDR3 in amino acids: CASSQDGTGDEETQYF. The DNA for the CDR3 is TGCGCCAGCAGCCAAGATGGGACTGGAGACGAAGAGACCCAGTACTTC.